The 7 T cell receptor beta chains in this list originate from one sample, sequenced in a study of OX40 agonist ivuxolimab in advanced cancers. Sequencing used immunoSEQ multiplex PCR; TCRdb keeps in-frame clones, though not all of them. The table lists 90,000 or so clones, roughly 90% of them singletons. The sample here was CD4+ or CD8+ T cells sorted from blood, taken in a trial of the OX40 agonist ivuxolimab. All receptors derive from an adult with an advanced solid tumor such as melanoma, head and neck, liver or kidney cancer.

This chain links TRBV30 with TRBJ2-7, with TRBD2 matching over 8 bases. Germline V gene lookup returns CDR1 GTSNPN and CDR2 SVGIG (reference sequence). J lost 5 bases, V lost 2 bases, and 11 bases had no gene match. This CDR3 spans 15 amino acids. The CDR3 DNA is TGTGCCTGGAGTCTAACGGGAGGGCCGATGGACGAGCAGTACTTC. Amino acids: CAWSLTGGPMDEQYF.

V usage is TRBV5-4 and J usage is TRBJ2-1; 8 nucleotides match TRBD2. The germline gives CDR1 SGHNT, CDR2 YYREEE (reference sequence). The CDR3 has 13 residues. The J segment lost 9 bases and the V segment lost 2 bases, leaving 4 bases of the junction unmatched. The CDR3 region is CASSFEAGAEQFF. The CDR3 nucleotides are TGTGCCAGCAGCTTTGAAGCGGGAGCTGAGCAGTTCTTC.

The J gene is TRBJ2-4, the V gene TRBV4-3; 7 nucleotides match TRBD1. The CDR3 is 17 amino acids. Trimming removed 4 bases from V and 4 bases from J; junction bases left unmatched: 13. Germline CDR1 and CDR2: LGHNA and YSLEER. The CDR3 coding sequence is TGCGCCAGCAGCCCTAATTCAGGGGGTGGTATGAAAAACATTCAGTACTTC. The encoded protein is CASSPNSGGGMKNIQYF.

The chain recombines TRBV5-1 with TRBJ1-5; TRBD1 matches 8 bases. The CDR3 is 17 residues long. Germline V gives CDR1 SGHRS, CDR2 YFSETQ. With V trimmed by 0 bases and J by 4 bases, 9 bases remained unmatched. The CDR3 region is CASSLGPGGEVNQPQHF. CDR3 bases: TGCGCCAGCAGCTTGGGTCCAGGGGGCGAGGTGAATCAGCCCCAGCATTTT. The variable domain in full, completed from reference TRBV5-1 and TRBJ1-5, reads KAGVTQTPRYLIKTRGQQVTLSCSPISGHRSVSWYQQTPGQGLQFLFEYFSETQRNKGNFPGRFSGRQFSNSRSEMNVSTLELGDSALYLCASSLGPGGEVNQPQHFGDGTRLSIL.

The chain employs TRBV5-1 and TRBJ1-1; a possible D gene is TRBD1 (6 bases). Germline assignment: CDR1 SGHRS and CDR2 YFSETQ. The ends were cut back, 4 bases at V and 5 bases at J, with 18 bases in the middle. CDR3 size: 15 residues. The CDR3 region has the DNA TGCGCCAGCAGCCTACAGGGAAGGGGGGGAACTGAAGCTTTCTTT. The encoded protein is CASSLQGRGGTEAFF.

CDR3 protein: CASRAGTSDNEQFF. Here the CDR3 DNA reads TGTGCCAGCAGAGCCGGGACTAGCGACAATGAGCAGTTCTTC. This chain links TRBV27 with TRBJ2-1, with 10 bases lining up with TRBD2. Germline V gene sequence: CDR1 MNHEY, CDR2 SMNVEV (reference sequence). This CDR3 region has 14 residues. V was pared by 6 bases and J by 5 bases, with 4 bases of the junction left unmatched.

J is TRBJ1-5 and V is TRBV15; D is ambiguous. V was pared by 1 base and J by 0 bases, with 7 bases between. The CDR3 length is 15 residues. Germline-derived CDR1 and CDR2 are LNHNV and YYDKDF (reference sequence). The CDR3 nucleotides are TGTGCCACCAGCAGAGTGCCGGGTAGCAATCAGCCCCAGCATTTT. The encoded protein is CATSRVPGSNQPQHF.